These 29 T cell receptor beta chains originate from one sample sequenced in a study of cytomegalovirus exposure and HLA in healthy donors. Vbeta (60) and Jbeta (13) primers were used in the PCR. Sequencing used immunoSEQ multiplex PCR; TCRdb keeps in-frame clones, though not all of them. The sample shows under 200,000 clones, about four fifths of them seen only once. Sequencing was performed on PBMCs. The receptors originated from a woman in her 30s in good health and CMV-seropositive.

The V call is TRBV7-9, the J call TRBJ1-1; possible D gene TRBD1, 6 bases. The CDR3 consists of 16 residues. Trimming cost V 1 base and J 8 bases, with 20 bases left between them. Germline V gives CDR1 SEHNR, CDR2 FQNEAQ (reference sequence). The CDR3 DNA follows: TGTGCCAGCAGCTTAGGACGGGGGGCGAGGACTGAGGAAGCTTTCTTT. This gives the protein CASSLGRGARTEEAFF.

V and J are TRBV28 and TRBJ2-2; no definite D call. The CDR3 extends over 15 amino acids. Trimming removed 2 bases at V and 2 bases at J, with 9 bases between. Germline CDR1 MDHEN, CDR2 SYDVKM. The CDR3 DNA sequence: TGTGCCAGCAGTTTAAGTCAGACTAACACCGGGGAGCTGTTTTTT. Protein sequence: CASSLSQTNTGELFF.

The chain recombines TRBV19 with TRBJ1-4, with D tentatively TRBD1 (6 bases). The ends were cut back, 6 bases at V and 8 bases at J, with 16 bases in the middle. In germline, CDR1 is LNHDA, CDR2 SQIVND (reference sequence). The CDR3 runs to 14 residues. CDR3 nucleotide sequence: TGTGCCAGTAGAGGGGGGGAAGACGGCGAAAAACTGTTTTTT. Its translation is CASRGGEDGEKLFF.

This chain uses TRBV27 with TRBJ1-4, with TRBD1 as a possible D gene (6 bases). V was clipped by 5 bases and J by 2 bases, with 9 bases between them. Germline-derived CDR1 and CDR2 are MNHEY and SMNVEV (reference sequence). This CDR3 contains 14 residues. The CDR3 protein is CASSPTGTNEKLFF. The CDR3 bases are TGTGCCAGCAGTCCGACAGGCACTAATGAAAAACTGTTTTTT.

This clone occurred a few times. The chain is built from TRBV19 and TRBJ1-1, with 7 bases lining up with TRBD1. CDR3 length: 15 amino acids. Trimming took 0 bases from V and 4 from J; bases not matched to a gene: 5. Germline CDR1 reads LNHDA; CDR2 reads SQIVND (reference sequence). Here the CDR3 reads CASSIDNRGRTEAFF. The CDR3 DNA follows: TGTGCCAGTAGTATAGACAACAGGGGCCGCACTGAAGCTTTCTTT.

The chain uses TRBV6-6 and TRBJ2-7, with 8 bases aligning to TRBD2. The CDR3 totals 14 residues. CDR1 MNHNY and CDR2 SVGAGI come from the germline V gene (reference sequence). V gave up 0 bases and J gave up 8 bases; unmatched junction bases: 6. As DNA, the CDR3 is TGTGCCAGCAGTTACTCGGGTAGCGGGGTGAAGCAGTACTTC. This translates into CASSYSGSGVKQYF.

The chain is built from TRBV2 and TRBJ2-1; TRBD1 agrees at 7 bases. J gave up 2 bases and V 7 bases, and 8 bases lay outside the gene matches. Germline V gene sequence: CDR1 SNHLY, CDR2 FYNNEI. The CDR3 length is 15 residues. This CDR3 is CASTFGTAPYNEQFF. The CDR3 bases are TGTGCCAGCACCTTTGGGACAGCCCCCTACAATGAGCAGTTCTTC. Using reference TRBV2 and TRBJ2-1 for the parts outside the CDR3, the full variable domain is EPEVTQTPSHQVTQMGQEVILRCVPISNHLYFYWYRQILGQKVEFLVSFYNNEISEKSEIFDDQFSVERPDGSNFTLKIRSTKLEDSAMYFCASTFGTAPYNEQFFGPGTRLTVL.

The V call is TRBV7-9, the J call TRBJ2-2; D is ambiguous. The germline V gene has CDR1 SEHNR and CDR2 FQNEAQ (reference sequence). V lost 2 bases and J 3 bases, leaving 4 bases between the germline ends. The CDR3 runs 13 residues. As DNA, the CDR3 is TGTGCCAGCAGCTTACAGGACACCGGGGAGCTGTTTTTT. Translated: CASSLQDTGELFF.

The V gene is TRBV27, the J gene TRBJ2-7; D is perhaps TRBD2 (6 bases). V shed 4 bases and J shed 4 bases, with 11 bases lying between them. Germline CDR1 is MNHEY and CDR2 is SMNVEV (reference sequence). This CDR3 is 13 amino acids long. CDR3 DNA: TGTGCCAGCAGTTCTCTAGCGAGATACGAGCAGTACTTC. Its protein is CASSSLARYEQYF.

This sequence joins TRBV9 and TRBJ1-1; D is ambiguous. The CDR3 sequence is 17 residues long. Trimming removed 4 bases at V and 1 base at J, with 20 bases between. CDR1 and CDR2 (germline): SGDLS, YYNGEE. CDR3 sequence: CASSPLGRAKANTEAFF. CDR3 DNA: TGTGCCAGCAGCCCCCTCGGGAGGGCGAAGGCGAACACTGAAGCTTTCTTT.

Only a few counts were recorded for this clone. J is TRBJ2-3 and V is TRBV28; the match to TRBD1 covers 7 bases. The CDR3 has 17 residues. Germline V gene data show CDR1 as MDHEN and CDR2 as SYDVKM. V lost 3 bases, J lost 3 bases, and 12 bases stayed unmatched. This chain's CDR3 is CASSFFLTGTATDTQYF. The CDR3 DNA sequence: TGTGCCAGCAGTTTCTTCCTGACCGGGACAGCGACAGATACGCAGTATTTT.

This chain connects TRBV7-9 to TRBJ2-3; unclear D gene. There are 12 residues in the CDR3. The germline V gene encodes CDR1 SEHNR and CDR2 FQNEAQ (reference sequence). V was shortened by 5 bases and J by 12 bases, with 15 bases between the two germline ends. The CDR3 nucleotides are TGTGCCAGCAGCCCCTCCGGTGAAACCCAGTATTTT. It is translated as CASSPSGETQYF.

The chain carries TRBV5-4 and TRBJ1-1; D gene uncertain. CDR1 is SGHNT, CDR2 YYREEE, per germline (reference sequence). The CDR3 covers 16 residues. V was clipped by 4 bases and J by 1 base, with 17 bases between them. CDR3 amino acids: CASSRYPPSWNTEAFF. The CDR3 DNA follows: TGTGCCAGCAGCCGCTATCCCCCCTCTTGGAACACTGAAGCTTTCTTT.

The chain carries TRBV9 and TRBJ2-1; 7 bases are shared with TRBD1. V lost 0 bases, J lost 6 bases, and 6 bases stayed unmatched. CDR3 length: 15 amino acids. Germline V lookup: CDR1 SGDLS, CDR2 YYNGEE. The DNA of the CDR3 is TGTGCCAGCAGCGTAGCTGGGACAGAACCCAATGAGCAGTTCTTC. It encodes CASSVAGTEPNEQFF.

J is TRBJ1-5 and V is TRBV19; TRBD1 might be the D (5 bases). The CDR3 loop spans 15 amino acids. Per germline, CDR1 LNHDA and CDR2 SQIVND (reference sequence). With 2 bases removed from V and 7 bases from J, the gap between germline ends came to 15 bases. CDR3 protein: CASSINRQGRQPQHF. CDR3 DNA: TGTGCCAGTAGTATAAATCGGCAGGGCAGACAGCCCCAGCATTTT.

This chain uses TRBV29-1 with TRBJ1-5, with a tentative D call TRBD1 (6 bases). Germline assignment: CDR1 SQVTM and CDR2 ANQGSEA. The germline V and J ends were trimmed by 8 bases and 0 bases, with 17 bases remaining between them. There are 15 residues in the CDR3. CDR3 nucleotides: TGCAGCCCCTGCTCGGACAGTGGTAGCAATCAGCCCCAGCATTTT. Its protein product is CSPCSDSGSNQPQHF.

The V call is TRBV30, the J call TRBJ1-4; D is unclear. Germline V gives CDR1 GTSNPN, CDR2 SVGIG (reference sequence). Trimming left V 0 bases short and J 6 bases short, with 14 bases between. The CDR3 is made up of 15 amino acids. CDR3 sequence (DNA): TGTGCCTGGAGTGTACACAGCCTCGGGGATGAAAAACTGTTTTTT. It encodes CAWSVHSLGDEKLFF.

This rearrangement joins TRBV7-2 to TRBJ2-2; weak D call: TRBD2 (6 bases). CDR1 is SGHTA, CDR2 FQGNSA, per germline. The CDR3 is made up of 15 amino acids. Trimming shortened V by 5 bases and J by 3 bases, and 13 bases separated the two germline ends. The CDR3 coding sequence is TGTGCCAGCAGCCCCCGGTCGGGGGACACCGGGGAGCTGTTTTTT. Translated, it gives CASSPRSGDTGELFF.

The J gene is TRBJ2-3, the V gene TRBV5-6, with D unclear. V was clipped by 1 base and J by 3 bases, with 9 bases between them. Germline V gives CDR1 SGHDT, CDR2 YYEEEE. This CDR3 has 14 amino acids. The CDR3 nucleotides are TGTGCCAGCAGCTTGATCGCAGTAACAGATACGCAGTATTTT. Translating gives CASSLIAVTDTQYF.

The chain combines TRBV27 with TRBJ2-7; 10 nucleotides agree with TRBD2. J was trimmed by 5 bases and V by 2 bases; bases with no gene match: 6. CDR1 is MNHEY, CDR2 SMNVEV, per germline (reference sequence). CDR3 size: 15 residues. CDR3 protein: CASSLVGTSEDEQYF. The CDR3 DNA reads as TGTGCCAGCAGTTTAGTCGGGACTAGCGAGGACGAGCAGTACTTC.

The chain joins TRBV6-5 to TRBJ2-2; D call uncertain. With 8 bases removed from V and 6 bases from J, the gap between germline ends came to 10 bases. Germline V lookup: CDR1 MNHEY, CDR2 SVGAGI. The CDR3 is 12 residues long. CDR3 sequence reads: CASRRLSGELFF. CDR3 DNA: TGTGCCAGCCGCAGACTCTCCGGGGAGCTGTTTTTT.

In this sample, this clone turned up a few times. The gene calls are TRBV11-2 and TRBJ2-7; TRBD1 matches at 8 bases. V was pared by 6 bases and J by 7 bases, with 14 bases of the junction left unmatched. This CDR3 region has 15 residues. Germline V gene sequence: CDR1 SGHAT, CDR2 FQNNGV. The CDR3 DNA reads TGTGCCAGCAGTCCCACATTGGACAGGGCAGGGGAGCAGTACTTC. Amino acids: CASSPTLDRAGEQYF.

V and J are TRBV30 and TRBJ1-4; 8 bases line up with TRBD1. The CDR3 spans 15 residues. J lost 3 bases, V lost 3 bases, and 6 bases had no gene match. The germline V gene has CDR1 GTSNPN and CDR2 SVGIG (reference sequence). CDR3 loop: CAWSRQGHSNEKLFF. The CDR3 DNA is TGTGCCTGGAGCCGACAGGGGCACTCTAATGAAAAACTGTTTTTT.

This chain joins TRBV4-1 and TRBJ2-3; no clear D gene. CDR3 length: 13 residues. The V end was cut by 1 base, the J end by 2 bases, with 4 bases between. Germline-derived CDR1 and CDR2 are MGHRA and YSYEKL. For the CDR3, the DNA is TGCGCCAGCAGCCAAGTATTCACAGATACGCAGTATTTT. Translating it yields CASSQVFTDTQYF.

The rearrangement joins TRBV2 to TRBJ2-1, with 7 positions matching TRBD1. The germline V gene has CDR1 SNHLY and CDR2 FYNNEI. This CDR3 region has 14 residues. V dropped 7 bases and J dropped 2; count of bases not matched to a gene: 5. CDR3 sequence reads: CASTMTGTYNEQFF. CDR3 DNA sequence: TGTGCCAGCACAATGACAGGGACCTACAATGAGCAGTTCTTC.

V gene TRBV2 combines with J gene TRBJ2-1; 12 bases line up with TRBD2. Germline CDR1 is SNHLY and CDR2 is FYNNEI. This CDR3 has 19 amino acids. Losses at the gene ends were 6 bases for V and 6 bases for J; bases not matched to a gene: 18. CDR3 protein: CASSFRELAGGASVNEQFF. The CDR3 nucleotides are TGTGCCAGCAGCTTTAGAGAACTAGCGGGAGGAGCGTCTGTCAATGAGCAGTTCTTC.

The CDR3 region has the DNA TGTGCCAGCAGCCAAAGGGACAGGACGAATTCACCCCTCCACTTT. Its translation is CASSQRDRTNSPLHF. The rearrangement uses TRBV14 and TRBJ1-6; 8 nucleotides align to TRBD1. In germline, CDR1 is SGHDN, CDR2 FVKESK. V shed 2 bases and J 7 bases; nucleotides not matched to a gene: 4. This CDR3 has 15 residues.

V is TRBV5-1 and J is TRBJ2-2; 9 positions match TRBD1. The CDR3 length is 16 residues. The ends lost 3 bases at V and 5 bases at J; junction bases unmatched: 8. Germline assignment: CDR1 SGHRS and CDR2 YFSETQ. This chain's CDR3 is CASSSLGQGHTGELFF. CDR3 DNA sequence: TGCGCCAGCAGCTCTCTGGGACAGGGTCATACCGGGGAGCTGTTTTTT.

This clone appeared once. J is TRBJ1-1 and V is TRBV6-5; D is undetermined. The CDR3 runs to 13 residues. Per the germline V gene, CDR1 is MNHEY and CDR2 is SVGAGI. V lost 2 bases and J lost 0, with 4 bases in between. CDR3 protein: CASSYSLNTEAFF. CDR3 DNA sequence: TGTGCCAGCAGTTACAGCTTGAACACTGAAGCTTTCTTT.